Each of the 11 T cell receptor beta chains below was sequenced from the same sample in a study of T cells in Graves' hyperthyroidism and ophthalmopathy. Amplification yielded TCR beta CDR3 regions, with RNA transcripts as the source. RT-PCR in the first round (using the HTBI primer set) targeted the TCR CDR3. TCRdb fed the multiplex PCR reads into MiXCR, producing one record per CDR3 protein. The repertoire has some 400,000 distinct CDR3 sequences, 15% to 20% of them found once; the top ten carry around 4%. Sequencing used blood. The receptor set was obtained from a woman aged 18-30 years with Graves' hyperthyroidism.

The gene calls are TRBV19 and TRBJ1-5, with 8 bases aligning to TRBD1. The germline CDR1 and CDR2 sequences are LNHDA and SQIVND (reference sequence). The CDR3 is 15 amino acids. V shed 2 bases and J 7 bases; nucleotides not matched to a gene: 7. The CDR3 spells CASSISSGTGQPQHF. CDR3 DNA sequence: TGTGCCAGTAGTATATCGAGTGGGACAGGACAGCCCCAGCATTTT. Filled out from reference TRBV19 and TRBJ1-5, the complete variable domain reads DGGITQSPKYLFRKEGQNVTLSCEQNLNHDAMYWYRQDPGQGLRLIYYSQIVNDFQKGDIAEGYSVSREKKESFPLTVTSAQKNPTAFYLCASSISSGTGQPQHFGDGTRLSIL.

This clonotype appeared many times. J is TRBJ2-5 and V is TRBV6-1; 9 bases are a match to TRBD2. The V gene end was trimmed by 0 bases and the J gene end by 2 bases; junction bases not matched to a gene: 1. This CDR3 spans 15 amino acids. Germline assignment: CDR1 MNHNS and CDR2 SASEGT. CDR3 sequence reads: CASSEAAGGQETQYF. CDR3 nucleotide sequence: TGTGCCAGCAGTGAAGCTGCGGGGGGGCAAGAGACCCAGTACTTC.

This clonotype was seen a few times. The chain combines TRBV5-1 with TRBJ1-1, with a weak D call TRBD1 (6 bases). This CDR3 spans 13 amino acids. The germline V gene encodes CDR1 SGHRS and CDR2 YFSETQ. Trimming removed 2 bases at V and 3 bases at J, with 8 bases between. The CDR3 loop is CASSFGGHTEAFF. DNA for the CDR3: TGCGCCAGCAGCTTTGGGGGGCACACTGAAGCTTTCTTT.

Ten or more counts support this clonotype. The chain has TRBV6-1 and TRBJ1-2; D not resolved. CDR1 and CDR2 (germline): MNHNS, SASEGT. CDR3 length equals 14 residues. Trimming pared 4 bases from V and 1 base from J, leaving 10 bases between. The CDR3 sequence: CASSVQNINYGYTF. The DNA of the CDR3 is TGTGCCAGCAGTGTACAGAATATTAACTATGGCTACACCTTC.

V gene TRBV29-1 combines with J gene TRBJ1-1; D ambiguous. Germline loops: CDR1 SQVTM, CDR2 ANQGSEA. The V gene lost 2 bases and the J gene lost 8 bases, with 12 bases spanning the gap. The CDR3 totals 12 residues. The CDR3 nucleotides are TGCAGCGTTGAACTAGTCTCACGGGAAGCTTTCTTT. Residues: CSVELVSREAFF.

This clonotype was counted at least ten times. The rearrangement joins TRBV2 to TRBJ1-1; unclear D gene. Germline V lookup: CDR1 SNHLY, CDR2 FYNNEI. The CDR3 totals 10 residues. V lost 11 bases and J 2 bases, leaving 6 bases between the germline ends. The CDR3 here is CAGGNTEAFF. DNA for the CDR3: TGTGCCGGCGGAAACACTGAAGCTTTCTTT.

In its sample, this clonotype was seen many times. The chain carries TRBV2 and TRBJ1-5, with a weak D call TRBD1 (6 bases). Germline CDR1 is SNHLY and CDR2 is FYNNEI. The CDR3 contains 13 residues. V lost 1 base to trimming and J lost 7 bases, with 8 bases between them. CDR3 nucleotide sequence: TGTGCCAGCAGTGAAGATGGGGGCCAGCCCCAGCATTTT. Encoded protein: CASSEDGGQPQHF.

This clonotype was observed many times. The CDR3 here is CASQRVGYKTQYF. DNA for the CDR3: TGTGCCAGCCAAAGAGTAGGGTACAAGACCCAGTACTTC. The chain couples TRBV7-9 to TRBJ2-5; D is unresolved. Trimming removed 8 bases from V and 6 bases from J, with 16 bases in between. CDR3 length: 13 residues. Germline CDR1 and CDR2: SEHNR and FQNEAQ (reference sequence).

This chain links TRBV11-2 with TRBJ2-7, with a possible D match to TRBD1 (5 bases). The CDR3 sequence is 15 residues long. V was shortened by 1 base and J by 3 bases, with 13 bases between the two germline ends. Germline values: CDR1 SGHAT, CDR2 FQNNGV. The CDR3 here is CASSLAQGWIYEQYF. In nucleotides, the CDR3 is TGTGCCAGCAGCTTAGCTCAGGGCTGGATCTACGAGCAGTACTTC.

This clonotype was seen ten or more times. The CDR3 protein is CASSERDVYTIYF. As DNA, the CDR3 is TGTGCCAGCAGTGAACGAGATGTATACACCATATATTTT. The chain has TRBV6-1 and TRBJ1-3; D is ambiguous. With 2 bases removed from V and 8 bases from J, the gap between germline ends came to 10 bases. CDR3 length equals 13 residues. Germline-derived CDR1 and CDR2 are MNHNS and SASEGT.

This clonotype was seen at least ten times. The chain uses TRBV10-1 and TRBJ1-3; no reliable D call. CDR3 size: 16 residues. V was shortened by 1 base and J by 2 bases, with 12 bases between the two germline ends. Germline V CDR1 and CDR2: WNHNN, SYGVQD (reference sequence). The CDR3 DNA is TGCGCCAGCAGTGAGTACGCGGTTGGAACTGGAAACACCATATATTTT. This codes for CASSEYAVGTGNTIYF.